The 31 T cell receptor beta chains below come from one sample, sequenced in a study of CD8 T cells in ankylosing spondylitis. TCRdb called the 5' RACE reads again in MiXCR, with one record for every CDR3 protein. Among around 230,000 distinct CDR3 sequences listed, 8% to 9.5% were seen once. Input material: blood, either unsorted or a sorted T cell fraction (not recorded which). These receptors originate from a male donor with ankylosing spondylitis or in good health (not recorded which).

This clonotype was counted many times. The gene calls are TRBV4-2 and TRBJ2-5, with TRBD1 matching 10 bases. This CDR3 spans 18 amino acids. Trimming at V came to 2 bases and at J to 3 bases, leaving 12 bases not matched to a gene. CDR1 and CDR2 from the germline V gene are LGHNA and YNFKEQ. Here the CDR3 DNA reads TGTGCCAGCAGCCAACTACTAACCGGGACAGGGGAAAAAGAGACCCAGTACTTC. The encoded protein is CASSQLLTGTGEKETQYF.

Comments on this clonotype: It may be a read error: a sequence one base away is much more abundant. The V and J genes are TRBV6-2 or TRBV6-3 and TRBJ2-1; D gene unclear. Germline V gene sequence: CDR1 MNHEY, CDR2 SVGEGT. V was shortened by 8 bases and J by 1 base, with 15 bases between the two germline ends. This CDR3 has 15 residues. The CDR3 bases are TGTGCCAGCTCGTTAGCCGTGAGGTCCTACAATGAGCAGTTCTTC. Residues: CASSLAVRSYNEQFF.

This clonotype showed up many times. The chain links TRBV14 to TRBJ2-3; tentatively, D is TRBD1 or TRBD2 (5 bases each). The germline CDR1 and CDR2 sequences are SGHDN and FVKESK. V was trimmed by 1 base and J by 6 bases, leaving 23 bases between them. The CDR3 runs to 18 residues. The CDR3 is CASSQVGPGLAGGDTQYF. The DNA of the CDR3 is TGTGCCAGCAGCCAAGTGGGACCGGGGCTAGCTGGCGGGGATACGCAGTATTTT.

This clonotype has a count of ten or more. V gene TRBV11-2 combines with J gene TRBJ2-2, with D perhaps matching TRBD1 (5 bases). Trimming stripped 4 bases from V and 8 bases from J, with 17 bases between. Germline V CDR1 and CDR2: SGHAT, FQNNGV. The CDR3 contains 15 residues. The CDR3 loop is CASSSLEWGRGELFF. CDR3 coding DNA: TGTGCCAGCAGCTCCCTAGAGTGGGGCAGGGGGGAGCTGTTTTTT.

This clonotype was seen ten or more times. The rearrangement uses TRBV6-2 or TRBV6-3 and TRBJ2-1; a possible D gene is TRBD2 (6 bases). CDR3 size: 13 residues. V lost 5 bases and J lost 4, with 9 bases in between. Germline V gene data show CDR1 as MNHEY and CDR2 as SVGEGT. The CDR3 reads CASSGGDYNEQFF. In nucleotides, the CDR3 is TGTGCCAGCAGTGGCGGGGATTACAATGAGCAGTTCTTC.

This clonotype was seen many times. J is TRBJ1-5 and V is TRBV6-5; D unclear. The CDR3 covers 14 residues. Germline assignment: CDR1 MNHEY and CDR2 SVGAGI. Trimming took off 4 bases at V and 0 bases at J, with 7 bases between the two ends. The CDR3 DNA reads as TGTGCCAGCAGTTCCCCGAATAGCAATCAGCCCCAGCATTTT. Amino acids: CASSSPNSNQPQHF.

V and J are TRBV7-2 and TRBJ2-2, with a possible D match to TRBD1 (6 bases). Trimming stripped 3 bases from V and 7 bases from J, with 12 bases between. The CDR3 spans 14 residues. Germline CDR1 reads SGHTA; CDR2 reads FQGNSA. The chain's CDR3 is CASSFWGPGGELFF. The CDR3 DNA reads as TGTGCCAGCAGCTTTTGGGGGCCGGGCGGGGAGCTGTTTTTT.

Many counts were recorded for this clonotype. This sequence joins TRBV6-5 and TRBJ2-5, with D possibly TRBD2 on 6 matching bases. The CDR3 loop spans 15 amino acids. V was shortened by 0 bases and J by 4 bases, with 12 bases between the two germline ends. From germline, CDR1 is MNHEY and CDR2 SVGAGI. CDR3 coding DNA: TGTGCCAGCAGTTACTCGATTGGGGGAGGAGAGACCCAGTACTTC. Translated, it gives CASSYSIGGGETQYF.

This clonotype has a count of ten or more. This chain's CDR3 is CASSIDRGGPYEQYF. DNA of the CDR3: TGTGCCAGCAGCATCGACAGGGGGGGACCCTACGAGCAGTACTTC. The chain couples TRBV9 to TRBJ2-7; TRBD1 matches at 9 bases. The CDR3 consists of 15 residues. From germline, CDR1 is SGDLS and CDR2 YYNGEE. Losses at the gene ends were 4 bases for V and 2 bases for J; bases not matched to a gene: 7.

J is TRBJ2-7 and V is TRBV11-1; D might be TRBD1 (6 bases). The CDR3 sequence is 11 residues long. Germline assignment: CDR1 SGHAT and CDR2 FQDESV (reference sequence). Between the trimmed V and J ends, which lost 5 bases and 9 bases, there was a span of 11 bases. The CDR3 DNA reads TGTGCCAGCAGCCACGTAGGGGGGCAGTACTTC. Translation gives CASSHVGGQYF.

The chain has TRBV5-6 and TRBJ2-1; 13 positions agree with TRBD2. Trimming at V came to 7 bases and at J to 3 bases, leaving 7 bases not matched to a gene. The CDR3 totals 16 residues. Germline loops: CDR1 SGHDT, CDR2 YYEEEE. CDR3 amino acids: CASGSRLAGGYNEQFF. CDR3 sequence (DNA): TGTGCCAGCGGCTCCCGACTAGCGGGAGGCTACAATGAGCAGTTCTTC.

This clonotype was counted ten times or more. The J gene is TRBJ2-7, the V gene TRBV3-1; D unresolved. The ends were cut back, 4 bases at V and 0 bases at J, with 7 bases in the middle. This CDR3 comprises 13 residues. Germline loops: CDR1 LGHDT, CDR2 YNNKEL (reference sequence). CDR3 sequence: CASSRARSYEQYF. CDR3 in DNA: TGTGCCAGCAGCCGCGCTCGCTCCTACGAGCAGTACTTC.

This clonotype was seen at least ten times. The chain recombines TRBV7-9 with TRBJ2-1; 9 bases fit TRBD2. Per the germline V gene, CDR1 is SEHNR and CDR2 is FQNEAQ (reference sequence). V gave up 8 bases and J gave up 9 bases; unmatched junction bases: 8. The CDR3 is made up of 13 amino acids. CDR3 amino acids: CASRLADHSEQFF. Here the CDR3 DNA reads TGTGCCAGCCGACTAGCGGACCACAGTGAGCAGTTCTTC.

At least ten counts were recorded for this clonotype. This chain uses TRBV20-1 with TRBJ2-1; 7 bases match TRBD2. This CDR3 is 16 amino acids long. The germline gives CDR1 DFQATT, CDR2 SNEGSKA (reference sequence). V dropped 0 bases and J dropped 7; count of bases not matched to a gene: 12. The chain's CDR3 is CSARDLGRERYNEQFF. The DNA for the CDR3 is TGCAGTGCTAGAGATCTTGGGCGGGAGCGGTATAATGAGCAGTTCTTC.

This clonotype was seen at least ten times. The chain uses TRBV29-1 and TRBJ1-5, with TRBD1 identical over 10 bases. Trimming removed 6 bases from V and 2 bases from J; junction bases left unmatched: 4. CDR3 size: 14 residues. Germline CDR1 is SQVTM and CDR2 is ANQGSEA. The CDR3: CSVGQGNGNQPQHF. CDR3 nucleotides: TGCAGCGTGGGACAGGGGAATGGCAATCAGCCCCAGCATTTT. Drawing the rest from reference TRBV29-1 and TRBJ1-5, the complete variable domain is SAVISQKPSRDICQRGTSLTIQCQVDSQVTMMFWYRQQPGQSLTLIATANQGSEATYESGFVIDKFPISRPNLTFSTLTVSNMSPEDSSIYLCSVGQGNGNQPQHFGDGTRLSIL.

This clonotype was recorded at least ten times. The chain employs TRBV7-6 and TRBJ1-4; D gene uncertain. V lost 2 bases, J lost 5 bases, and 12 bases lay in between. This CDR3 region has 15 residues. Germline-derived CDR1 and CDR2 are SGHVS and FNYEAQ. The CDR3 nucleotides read TGTGCCAGCAGCTTAACGGAGGGAGTGAATGAAAAACTGTTTTTT. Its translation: CASSLTEGVNEKLFF. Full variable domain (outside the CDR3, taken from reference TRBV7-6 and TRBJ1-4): GAGVSQSPRYKVTKRGQDVALRCDPISGHVSLYWYRQALGQGPEFLTYFNYEAQQDKSGLPNDRFSAERPEGSISTLTIQRTEQRDSAMYRCASSLTEGVNEKLFFGSGTQLSVL.

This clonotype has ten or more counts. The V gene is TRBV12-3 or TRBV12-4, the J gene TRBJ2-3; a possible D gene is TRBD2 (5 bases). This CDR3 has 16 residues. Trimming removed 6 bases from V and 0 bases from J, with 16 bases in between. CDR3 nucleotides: TGTGCCAGCAGCCCAAGTGGTCGGAGGAGCACAGATACGCAGTATTTT. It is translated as CASSPSGRRSTDTQYF.

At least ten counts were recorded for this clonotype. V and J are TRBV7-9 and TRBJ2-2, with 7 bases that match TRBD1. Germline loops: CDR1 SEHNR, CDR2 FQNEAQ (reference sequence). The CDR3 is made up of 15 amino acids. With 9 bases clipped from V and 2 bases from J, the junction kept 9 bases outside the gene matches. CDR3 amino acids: CASLAGQANTGELFF. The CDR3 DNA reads TGTGCCAGTCTGGCCGGACAGGCTAACACCGGGGAGCTGTTTTTT.

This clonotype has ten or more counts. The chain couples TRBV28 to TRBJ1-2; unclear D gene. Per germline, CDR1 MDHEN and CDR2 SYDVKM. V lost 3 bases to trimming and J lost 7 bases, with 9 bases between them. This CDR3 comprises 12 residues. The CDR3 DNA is TGTGCCAGCAGTTTCCGCATGGGTGGCTACACCTTC. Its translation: CASSFRMGGYTF.

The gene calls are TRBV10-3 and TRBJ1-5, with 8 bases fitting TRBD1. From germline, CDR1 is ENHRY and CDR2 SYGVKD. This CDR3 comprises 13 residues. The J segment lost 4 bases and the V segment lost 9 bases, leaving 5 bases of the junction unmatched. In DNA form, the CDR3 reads TGTGCCATTTCTACAGGGGGGAATCAGCCCCAGCATTTT. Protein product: CAISTGGNQPQHF.

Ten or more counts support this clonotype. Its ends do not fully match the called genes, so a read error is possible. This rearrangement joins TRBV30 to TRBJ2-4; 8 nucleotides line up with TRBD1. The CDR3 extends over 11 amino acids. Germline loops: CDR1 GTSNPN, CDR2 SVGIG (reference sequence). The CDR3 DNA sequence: TGTGCCTGGAGTACGGGACAGGCGCTTAGATTC. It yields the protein CAWSTGQALRF.

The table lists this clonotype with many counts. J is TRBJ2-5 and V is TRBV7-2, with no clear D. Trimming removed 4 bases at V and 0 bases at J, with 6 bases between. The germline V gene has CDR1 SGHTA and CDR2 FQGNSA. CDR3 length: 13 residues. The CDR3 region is CASSSQYQETQYF. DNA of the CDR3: TGTGCCAGCAGCTCGCAGTACCAAGAGACCCAGTACTTC.

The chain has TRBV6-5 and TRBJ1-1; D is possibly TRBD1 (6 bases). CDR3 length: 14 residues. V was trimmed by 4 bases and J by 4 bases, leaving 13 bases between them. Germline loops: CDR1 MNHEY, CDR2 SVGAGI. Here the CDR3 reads CASSSRAGVTEAFF. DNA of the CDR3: TGTGCCAGCAGTTCTCGGGCAGGGGTCACTGAAGCTTTCTTT.

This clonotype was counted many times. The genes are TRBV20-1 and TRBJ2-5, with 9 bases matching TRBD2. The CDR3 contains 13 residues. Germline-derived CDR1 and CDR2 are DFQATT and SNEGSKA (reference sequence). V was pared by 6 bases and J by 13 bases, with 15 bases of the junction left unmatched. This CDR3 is CSATGLAESVTYF. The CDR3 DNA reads TGCAGTGCGACGGGACTAGCAGAGTCTGTTACGTACTTC.

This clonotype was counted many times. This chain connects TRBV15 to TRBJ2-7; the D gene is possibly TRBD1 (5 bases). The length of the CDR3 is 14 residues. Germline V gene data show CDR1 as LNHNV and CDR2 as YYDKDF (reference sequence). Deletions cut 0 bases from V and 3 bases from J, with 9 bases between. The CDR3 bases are TGTGCCACCAGCAGAGAAGGGGTCGTCTACGAGCAGTACTTC. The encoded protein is CATSREGVVYEQYF.

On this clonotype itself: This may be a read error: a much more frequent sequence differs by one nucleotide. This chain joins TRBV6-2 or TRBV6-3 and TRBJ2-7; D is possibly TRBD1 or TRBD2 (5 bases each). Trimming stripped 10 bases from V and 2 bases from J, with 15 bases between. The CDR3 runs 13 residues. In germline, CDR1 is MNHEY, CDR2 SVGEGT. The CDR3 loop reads CAIKRDATYEQYF. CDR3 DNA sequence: TGTGCCATCAAACGGGACGCCACCTACGAGCAGTACTTC.

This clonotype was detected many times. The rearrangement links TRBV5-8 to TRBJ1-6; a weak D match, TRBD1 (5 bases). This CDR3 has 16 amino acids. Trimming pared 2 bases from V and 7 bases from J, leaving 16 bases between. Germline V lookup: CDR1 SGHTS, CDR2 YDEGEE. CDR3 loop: CASSFGGGVYNSPLHF. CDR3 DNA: TGTGCCAGCAGCTTCGGGGGAGGGGTCTACAATTCACCCCTCCACTTT. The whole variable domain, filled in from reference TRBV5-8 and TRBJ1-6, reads EAGVTQSPTHLIKTRGQQATLRCSPISGHTSVYWYQQALGLGLQFLLWYDEGEERNRGNFPPRFSGRQFPNYSSELNVNALELEDSALYLCASSFGGGVYNSPLHFGNGTRLTVT.

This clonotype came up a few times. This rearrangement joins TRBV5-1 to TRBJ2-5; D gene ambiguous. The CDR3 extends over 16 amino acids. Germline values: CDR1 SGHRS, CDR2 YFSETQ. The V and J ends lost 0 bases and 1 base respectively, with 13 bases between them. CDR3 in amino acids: CASSLEPRPTQETQYF. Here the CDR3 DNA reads TGCGCCAGCAGCTTGGAGCCGCGGCCAACCCAAGAGACCCAGTACTTC.

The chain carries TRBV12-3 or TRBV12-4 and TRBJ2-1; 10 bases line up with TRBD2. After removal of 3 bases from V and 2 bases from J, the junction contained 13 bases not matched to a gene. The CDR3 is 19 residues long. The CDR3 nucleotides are TGTGCCAGCAGTTTTCGACTAGCGGGCGCCACGAAGCCCTACAATGAGCAGTTCTTC. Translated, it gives CASSFRLAGATKPYNEQFF.

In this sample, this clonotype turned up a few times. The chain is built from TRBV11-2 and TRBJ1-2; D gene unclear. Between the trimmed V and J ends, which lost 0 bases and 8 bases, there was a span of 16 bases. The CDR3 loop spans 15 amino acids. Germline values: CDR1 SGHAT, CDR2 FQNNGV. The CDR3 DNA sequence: TGTGCCAGCAGCTTAGAGTCGGCAGCGGTTAGGGGCTACACCTTC. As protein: CASSLESAAVRGYTF.

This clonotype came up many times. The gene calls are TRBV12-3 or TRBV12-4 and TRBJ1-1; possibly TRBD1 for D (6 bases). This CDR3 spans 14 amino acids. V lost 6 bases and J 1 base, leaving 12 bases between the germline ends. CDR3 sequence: CASSPGHSNTEAFF. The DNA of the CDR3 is TGTGCCAGCAGCCCGGGACATTCGAACACTGAAGCTTTCTTT.